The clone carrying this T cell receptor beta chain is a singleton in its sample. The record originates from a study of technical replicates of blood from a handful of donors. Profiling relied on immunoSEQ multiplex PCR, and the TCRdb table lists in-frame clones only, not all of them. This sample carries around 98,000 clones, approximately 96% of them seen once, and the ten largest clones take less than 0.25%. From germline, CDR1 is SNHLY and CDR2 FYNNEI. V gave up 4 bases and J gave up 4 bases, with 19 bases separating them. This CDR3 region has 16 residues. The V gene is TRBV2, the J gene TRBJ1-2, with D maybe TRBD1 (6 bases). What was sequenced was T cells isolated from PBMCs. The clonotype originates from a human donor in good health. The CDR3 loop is CASSGLKGGGSYGYTF. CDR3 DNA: TGTGCCAGCAGTGGGTTGAAAGGGGGAGGGAGCTATGGCTACACCTTC.